This TCR beta chain was recorded in a study of shared clonotypes between healthy human individuals. Study outcomes and limitations: Non-shared clonotypes had lower generation probabilities than those shared by all four donors. Between four donors, naive CD4 clonotypes were shared at a level of around 5.2%.

Germline CDR1 and CDR2: KGHSH and LQKENI. Trimming shortened V by 6 bases and J by 1 base, and 16 bases separated the two germline ends. The CDR3 extends over 16 amino acids. Deep was the level used in running the assay. The genomic DNA of each subset was split evenly across several immunoSEQ plates. Measured with immunoSEQ multiplex PCR; TCRdb has only the in-frame clones, and not every one. The sample gives roughly 2.4 million clones, 90% to 97% of which show up once; approximately 0.13% is in the top ten. This clone occurred once. Its antigen is unidentified. The sequenced sample was naive CD4+ T cells sorted from blood. The subset denotes: CD45RA+ positively selected. The sequence was collected from a man aged 18 to 30 in good health. This rearrangement joins TRBV18 to TRBJ2-1; D is perhaps TRBD2 (6 bases). The CDR3 loop reads CASSVGIGRSYNEQFF. As DNA, the CDR3 is TGTGCCAGCTCTGTAGGAATAGGGAGGTCCTACAATGAGCAGTTCTTC.